Sequencing of this T cell receptor (beta chain) was carried out in a study of vaccination and CD4 T cells after COVID-19 (dated by TCRdb to 2021 to 2024). Concerning the study at large: Every convalescent patient had a positive nasal swab PCR test for SARS-CoV-2, with mild disease in 8 to 10 patients and severe disease in one. Post-vaccine blood samples were taken a median of around 68 days after the second vaccine dose, with a range of roughly 14 to 250 days. Participants received two doses of either the Pfizer-BioNTech BNT162b2 vaccine (n=8) or the Moderna mRNA-1273 vaccine (n=2). Control cultures received a CEFX viral epitope pool as the positive control, an HIV-1 Nef peptide pool as the negative control, or no peptide. Post-COVID blood samples were collected from convalescent patients a median of about 92 days after diagnosis, with a range of roughly 30 to 170 days. For stimulating the cultures, overlapping spike peptide pools were used, derived from SARS-CoV-2 as well as from the common cold coronaviruses HCoV-NL63, HCoV-OC43 and HCoV-229E. In 10 COVID-19 convalescent patients and a handful of infection-naive healthy vaccine recipients, researchers compared the spike-specific CD4+ TCR repertoire from before mRNA vaccination with the repertoire from after. Six males and four females were included in the convalescent cohort, with two Hispanic individuals, seven Caucasians, two Asians and one multiracial person represented. Beyond this particular receptor, the publication reports: Only a relatively small number of convalescent patients were included in the study, and early timepoints following natural infection were not analyzed. Nearly all vaccine-specific clones in convalescent patients (304 of 307) were mono-reactive for SARS-CoV-2 spike rather than cross-reactive with common cold coronaviruses. In convalescent patients, a median about 86% of post-vaccine SARS-CoV-2-reactive clones were detected only after vaccination, suggesting vaccine-specific priming. The median number of SARS-CoV-2-reactive clonotypes rose from 20 to 25 after infection to approximately 41 after vaccination, but the change was not significant.

The treatment or condition label on this specimen signifies: approximately 9-day PBMC culture with coronavirus spike peptide pools or control peptides (ViraFEST assay). The study used the ViraFEST assay, which expanded antigen-specific T cells with peptide pools and then identified expanded clonotypes by TCR sequencing. The positive SARS-CoV-2 PCR tests of the convalescent patients were dated from March to December 2020, before the Alpha, Beta and Delta variants emerged in the United States. Roughly 2.1 million PBMCs per well were cultured in IMDM with about 5% human AB serum and 8 to 10 IU/ml IL-2, plus 10 ug/ml peptide pools. On days 3 and 7, half of the culture medium was replaced with fresh IL-2-containing medium. Once the cells had been in culture for 10 days, the EasySep CD4+ T cell isolation kit was used to isolate CD4+ T cells by negative selection. Ficoll-Paque Plus gradient centrifugation was used to isolate PBMCs from whole blood, and the isolated PBMCs were then either used fresh or cryopreserved at -140C. Triplicate wells were generally used for each culture condition.

Library generation was performed with PCR. DNA from cultured CD4+ T cells was subjected to TCR sequencing with the Oncomine TCR Beta short-read assay at the Johns Hopkins FTIC core. The QIAamp micro DNA kit was used to extract genomic DNA from the cultured CD4+ T cells. Oncomine TCR Beta libraries from cultured CD4+ T cells were pooled using unique dual indexes and sequenced on an Illumina iSeq 100. Concerning the study's data processing: Non-productive sequences were removed, and CDR3s that did not start with C, did not end with F or W, or were shorter than 7 amino acids were discarded. Antigen-specific clonotypes were identified with the MANAFEST web application by comparing peptide-stimulated wells with reference and other culture wells. An FDR below 0.05, an odds ratio above 5, and a productive frequency above 0.1% in at least two of three replicate wells were required for clones to be considered positive. Cross-reactive clonotypes were defined as significantly expanded in both SARS-CoV-2 spike wells and at least one common cold coronavirus spike condition. Levenshtein distances (stringdist) and unrooted phylogenetic trees (ape) in R version 3.6.1 were used to assess CDR3 homology. TCRdb ran its own pipeline on the public reads, namely fastp trimming at Q25 and MiXCR clone calling, and kept in-frame beta chains. Entries that share a CDR3 protein sequence are merged under the most common genes and DNA. What appears here as the V and J calls and clone size reflects TCRdb's work, not the paper's. The sample has 9,500 to 15,000 distinct CDR3 sequences on record, 35% to 55% of them singletons. Together, the top ten hold under 20% of the sample.

This clonotype was seen only a few times. The antigen it recognizes is unknown. No much larger clone exists at a distance of one base, and base qualities are not known. Trimming takes 5 bases from V and 4 bases from J, and the germline ends sit 10 bases apart. Spanning cysteine to phenylalanine, the CDR3 consists of 12 amino acids. CDR3 DNA is the only sequence kept; it has 36 bases, read in frame from the first base. According to the germline V gene (reference sequence), CDR1 reads DFQATT and CDR2 reads SNEGSKA. The origin of this receptor is a human donor with COVID-19. The sequence links TRBV20-1 to TRBJ2-3; the best D guess is TRBD1, with 5 bases matching. The sample consisted of cultured CD4+ T cells from blood. The sequence in DNA is TGCAGTGCTGTCATGGGGCCAGATACGCAGTATTTT. This is translated as CSAVMGPDTQYF.